This TCR beta chain appears in the sequencing data of a study of circulating CD8 cells and anti-PD-1 response in melanoma (dated by TCRdb to the early 2020s). Background on the whole study: Patients received nivolumab intravenously at 3 mg/kg every 2 weeks. Patients with complete or partial responses were classified as responders; those with stable or progressive disease (RECIST v1.1) as non-responders. Of the 13 patients in the melanoma cohort, seven received anti-PD-1 as first-line therapy and six had prior targeted therapy or immunotherapy. The TCR repertoire analysis included some 11 melanoma patients, of whom 7 were non-responders and 4 were responders. PD-1 on on-treatment samples was detected using a biotinylated anti-human IgG4 antibody. The investigation overall reported the following: Both treatment-naive and previously treated patients were included in the cohort, and this mixing was noted by the authors as something that could influence results. Because tumor material was not accessible, tumor reactivity was instead assessed by peptide assays on expanded sorted subsets. Repertoires were mostly private between subsets, with fewer than 8% of TRB clonotypes shared at M1, and the greatest sharing occurred between DPOS and TIGIT. Only baseline and M1 samples, drawn from a small cohort with few responders, went into the published TCR repertoire comparisons. Because material was limited, experiments were generally done without replicates. The highest diversity was observed in the DNEG repertoire, similar and higher clonality was shown by the PD-1 and DPOS repertoires, and the lowest diversity was found in the TIGIT repertoires.

Four subsets defined by PD-1 and/or TIGIT were sorted from live CD3+CD8+TCRalphabeta+ cells on a BD FACSAria II cell sorter. To characterize relevance to anti-PD-1 therapy response, circulating CD8 T cells were sorted into four subsets based on PD-1 and TIGIT expression. Both TCR alpha and TCR beta chains were sequenced from each sorted CD8 T-cell subset. Peripheral blood was drawn before the first anti-PD-1 injection and after two and four injections. Ficoll gradient centrifugation was used to isolate PBMCs immediately. Until use, PBMCs were stored frozen in liquid nitrogen in RPMI containing around 20% FCS and 10% DMSO. After thawing, PBMCs were stained with a viability dye plus antibodies against CD3, CD8alpha, TCRalphabeta, PD-1 and TIGIT. The RNeasy Kit was used to extract total RNA, and all samples came in with a RIN above 7. These reads were obtained on a NextSeq 500. The QIAseq Immune Repertoire RNA Library Kit, Human TCR Panel was used to prepare TCR libraries from about 15 ng of total RNA. TCR libraries were sequenced on an Illumina NextSeq with a Mid Output V2 kit, using asymmetric 261x41 paired-end reads. Every TCR library was diluted to about 4.1 nM, then pooled, denatured and loaded at roughly 0.97 pM. For the original study's pipeline: Processing of the TCR FASTQ files took place in the QIAGEN GeneGlobe Data Analysis Center, and downstream analysis was done in R 3.5.2. Clonality was computed as one minus Shannon entropy normalized by the log of the number of unique productive sequences. For each subset, Fisher exact tests at 5% FDR were used to find TRA or TRB clonotypes whose abundance differed between baseline and M1. Clonotypes with differential abundance were put into four groups: emerging, expanding, contracting or non-expanding/contracting. Morisita's overlap index was used to measure repertoire overlap between patients. Clones were called with MiXCR by TCRdb after fastp trimmed the public reads at Q25, and only in-frame beta chains were retained. When rows share a CDR3 protein, they turn into one entry using the most common DNA and genes. The V and J calls here are based on TCRdb, not the publication. This sample has hundreds of distinct CDR3 sequences in its table, and around 12% of those were observed once. The ten most abundant clones make up 55% to 80% of the sample.

Taking its sample share into account, this clonotype is medium-sized (0.01 to 0.1%). What antigen it recognizes has not been identified. Base qualities are not provided; no much larger clone lies one nucleotide away. Including cysteine and phenylalanine, the CDR3 has 15 amino acids. CDR3 DNA is the only sequence kept; it has 45 bases, read in frame from the first base. The germline V gene specifies MDHEN as CDR1 and SYDVKM as CDR2. Trimming at the junction amounts to 7 bases on V and 4 bases on J, and the germline ends lie 19 bases apart. This specimen consisted of CD8+ T cells from PBMCs, obtained at baseline or after one month of anti-PD-1 therapy (not recorded which). The origin of this receptor is a human donor with melanoma. The chain is encoded by TRBV28 joined to TRBJ1-2, with TRBD1 as a weak D call on 6 bases. The nucleotide sequence reads as follows: TGTGCCAGCAACGATCAGGGGATCTTTGGCTATGGCTACACCTTC. Its translation is CASNDQGIFGYGYTF.